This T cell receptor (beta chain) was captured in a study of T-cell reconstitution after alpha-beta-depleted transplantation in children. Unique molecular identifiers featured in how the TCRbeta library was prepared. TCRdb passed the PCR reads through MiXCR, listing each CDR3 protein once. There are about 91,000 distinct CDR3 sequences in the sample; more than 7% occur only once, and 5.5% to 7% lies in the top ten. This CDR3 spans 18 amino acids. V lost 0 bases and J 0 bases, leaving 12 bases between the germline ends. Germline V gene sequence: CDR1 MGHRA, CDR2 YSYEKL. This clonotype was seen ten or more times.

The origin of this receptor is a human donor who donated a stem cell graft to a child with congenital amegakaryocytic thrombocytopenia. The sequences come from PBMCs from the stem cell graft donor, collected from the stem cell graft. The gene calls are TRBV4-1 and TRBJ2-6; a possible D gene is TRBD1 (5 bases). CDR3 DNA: TGCGCCAGCAGCCAAGATCTTAGCAGGGCCTCTGGGGCCAACGTCCTGACTTTC. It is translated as CASSQDLSRASGANVLTF.